Each of the 24 T cell receptor beta chains below was sequenced from the same sample in a study of shared clonotypes between healthy human individuals (dated by TCRdb to 2020 to 2022). The library came from the immunoSEQ multiplex PCR assay. The clones in this table, taken by TCRdb from immuneACCESS, are in-frame only. Not every clone is retained; where verified, under half of the shortfall comes from an unresolved V gene, and the cause of the rest is unknown. This sample has roughly 2.1 million clones in its table, and about 92% of those were observed once. The ten largest account for approximately 1.7% of the sample. For the CD8 naive samples, CD45RO-negative cells were positively selected for CCR7, yielding a CD45RA+CCR7+ population from which TemRA cells were excluded. The specimen was naive CD8+ T cells from PBMCs. Read against the paper, the sample's cell subset or site label means: CD45RA+CCR7+. All receptors derive from a man aged 18 to 30 in good health. Some clones in this sample may be carry-over from other donors' samples.

This rearrangement joins TRBV28 to TRBJ1-3, with 8 bases fitting TRBD1. The CDR3 is 15 residues long. Per germline, CDR1 MDHEN and CDR2 SYDVKM. The ends lost 5 bases at V and 3 bases at J; junction bases unmatched: 6. CDR3 nucleotides: TGTGCCAGCAGTCGGCAGGGGGCCTTTGGAAACACCATATATTTT. This gives the protein CASSRQGAFGNTIYF.

This clone has more than one count but fewer than ten. Other nucleotide sequences in the sample specify the same CDR3. The chain employs TRBV28 and TRBJ1-2, with 8 bases lining up with TRBD1. Trimming at V came to 6 bases and at J to 3 bases, leaving 3 bases not matched to a gene. In germline, CDR1 is MDHEN, CDR2 SYDVKM. This CDR3 spans 13 amino acids. This CDR3 is CASRQTGDYGYTF. CDR3 bases: TGTGCCAGCAGGCAGACAGGGGACTATGGCTACACCTTC.

The chain couples TRBV10-3 to TRBJ2-2; D is uncertain. This CDR3 comprises 14 residues. Per germline, CDR1 ENHRY and CDR2 SYGVKD. V lost 7 bases and J lost 6, with 15 bases in between. CDR3 DNA sequence: TGTGCCATCACTCCAAACCCGGATGCCGGGGAGCTGTTTTTT. Protein sequence: CAITPNPDAGELFF.

As regards this clone: Other DNA sequences of this sample code for an identical CDR3. V gene TRBV4-2 combines with J gene TRBJ2-7, with D unresolved. Germline CDR1 reads LGHNA; CDR2 reads YNFKEQ. V gave up 0 bases and J gave up 4 bases, with 4 bases separating them. This CDR3 has 12 amino acids. The CDR3 DNA sequence: TGTGCCAGCAGCCAAGACAATTACGAGCAGTACTTC. Protein: CASSQDNYEQYF.

This clone was seen a single time. Other DNA sequences from this sample encode an identical CDR3 as well. CDR3 loop: CASSLSLNYGYTF. The DNA of the CDR3 is TGTGCCAGCAGTTTATCACTTAACTATGGCTACACCTTC. The V and J genes are TRBV27 and TRBJ1-2; D is unresolved. V lost 0 bases and J lost 1, with 3 bases in between. Germline assignment: CDR1 MNHEY and CDR2 SMNVEV (reference sequence). The CDR3 totals 13 residues.

The chain combines TRBV5-1 with TRBJ1-1; tentative D call: TRBD1 (5 bases). Trimming left V 6 bases short and J 2 bases short, with 14 bases between. This CDR3 contains 14 residues. Germline V gene lookup returns CDR1 SGHRS and CDR2 YFSETQ. The DNA of the CDR3 is TGCGCCAGCATGTCCCCAGGGAACAACACTGAAGCTTTCTTT. As protein: CASMSPGNNTEAFF.

The genes are TRBV9 and TRBJ2-1; TRBD1 matches 9 bases. The CDR3 is 18 residues long. Germline CDR1 SGDLS, CDR2 YYNGEE. With V trimmed by 4 bases and J by 3 bases, 14 bases remained unmatched. DNA of the CDR3: TGTGCCAGCAGCCCATCCCGAGGGGGGACAGGGCTCTACAATGAGCAGTTCTTC. Translating gives CASSPSRGGTGLYNEQFF. Combining the CDR3 with reference TRBV9 and TRBJ2-1 gives the whole variable domain DSGVTQTPKHLITATGQRVTLRCSPRSGDLSVYWYQQSLDQGLQFLIQYYNGEERAKGNILERFSAQQFPDLHSELNLSSLELGDSALYFCASSPSRGGTGLYNEQFFGPGTRLTVL.

The V and J genes are TRBV11-2 and TRBJ2-7; TRBD1 might be the D (5 bases). CDR3 length equals 15 residues. Trimming pared 2 bases from V and 4 bases from J, leaving 15 bases between. Germline CDR1 and CDR2: SGHAT and FQNNGV. CDR3 protein: CASSLRPGIPYEQYF. The CDR3 region has the DNA TGTGCCAGCAGCTTACGCCCAGGGATCCCATACGAGCAGTACTTC.

V usage is TRBV25-1 and J usage is TRBJ1-6; D gene ambiguous. The CDR3 has 16 amino acids. The ends were cut back, 3 bases at V and 5 bases at J, with 14 bases in the middle. From germline, CDR1 is MGHDK and CDR2 SYGVNS. The CDR3 DNA is TGTGCCAGCAGTGAGGTGAACACTATAGATAATTCACCCCTCCACTTT. Translating gives CASSEVNTIDNSPLHF.

CDR3 protein: CAISESQGRNNEQFF. The DNA of the CDR3 is TGTGCCATCAGTGAGTCCCAGGGACGGAATAATGAGCAGTTCTTC. The V and J genes are TRBV10-3 and TRBJ2-1, with D perhaps assigned TRBD1 or TRBD2 (5 bases each). Germline assignment: CDR1 ENHRY and CDR2 SYGVKD. V shed 0 bases and J shed 7 bases, with 13 bases lying between them. This CDR3 comprises 15 residues.

The chain recombines TRBV7-2 with TRBJ2-2; D gene uncertain. The CDR3 contains 18 residues. Germline V gene data show CDR1 as SGHTA and CDR2 as FQGNSA. V dropped 2 bases and J dropped 5 bases, with 21 bases sitting between them. DNA for the CDR3: TGTGCCAGCAGCTTATATGGGATCGGGCCCGCGCTGACCGGGGAGCTGTTTTTT. This gives the protein CASSLYGIGPALTGELFF.

This sequence joins TRBV9 and TRBJ2-7; maybe TRBD2 (6 bases). The CDR3 spans 16 residues. From germline, CDR1 is SGDLS and CDR2 YYNGEE. Deletions cut 4 bases from V and 6 bases from J, with 23 bases between. CDR3 amino acids: CASSISLLAGPSEQYF. As DNA, the CDR3 is TGTGCCAGCAGCATTTCCCTACTCGCGGGGCCCTCCGAGCAGTACTTC. The full variable domain, its missing parts supplied by reference TRBV9 and TRBJ2-7, is DSGVTQTPKHLITATGQRVTLRCSPRSGDLSVYWYQQSLDQGLQFLIQYYNGEERAKGNILERFSAQQFPDLHSELNLSSLELGDSALYFCASSISLLAGPSEQYFGPGTRLTVT.

This clone was detected once. The chain links TRBV10-1 to TRBJ1-5; D is unresolved. CDR1 WNHNN and CDR2 SYGVQD come from the germline V gene (reference sequence). This CDR3 has 15 amino acids. V was trimmed by 2 bases and J by 7 bases, leaving 15 bases between them. As DNA, the CDR3 is TGCGCCAGCAGTGAGGGCCCCCCAGGTAACCAGCCCCAGCATTTT. This encodes CASSEGPPGNQPQHF.

This clone came up once. The CDR3 spells CASSEWIQETQYF. The CDR3 DNA is TGTGCCAGCAGTGAGTGGATTCAAGAGACCCAGTACTTC. J is TRBJ2-5 and V is TRBV6-1; D not certain. The CDR3 spans 13 residues. Trimming cost V 3 bases and J 2 bases, with 7 bases left between them. Germline loops: CDR1 MNHNS, CDR2 SASEGT.

The chain uses TRBV6-6 and TRBJ2-1, with 9 bases aligning to TRBD2. V lost 6 bases and J lost 4; bases outside the gene matches: 10. Germline V gene data show CDR1 as MNHNY and CDR2 as SVGAGI (reference sequence). CDR3 length: 16 amino acids. This chain's CDR3 is CASSDRLTSGYNEQFF. The CDR3 DNA is TGTGCCAGCAGCGACAGGCTGACTAGCGGTTACAATGAGCAGTTCTTC.

The chain recombines TRBV2 with TRBJ2-7, with a tentative D call TRBD2 (7 bases). Germline CDR1 reads SNHLY; CDR2 reads FYNNEI. This CDR3 has 15 residues. Trimming pared 3 bases from V and 2 bases from J, leaving 14 bases between. The chain's CDR3 is CASSDGGRTAYEQYF. CDR3 bases: TGTGCCAGCAGTGACGGGGGGCGGACCGCCTACGAGCAGTACTTC.

The chain is built from TRBV7-3 and TRBJ2-1, with 7 bases that match TRBD2. The V segment lost 2 bases and the J segment 4 bases; nucleotides outside the gene matches: 8. CDR1 and CDR2 (germline): SGHTA, FQGTGA. The CDR3 runs to 16 residues. The CDR3 DNA sequence: TGTGCCAGCAGCTTATCTCCAGCGGGAAGTTACAATGAGCAGTTCTTC. Its protein is CASSLSPAGSYNEQFF.

The rearrangement links TRBV19 to TRBJ2-7, with a tentative D call TRBD1 (5 bases). From germline, CDR1 is LNHDA and CDR2 SQIVND (reference sequence). The CDR3 runs to 14 residues. V was clipped by 5 bases and J by 3 bases, with 14 bases between them. The CDR3 DNA is TGTGCCAGTAGTCCCCGGACAAGAGACTACGAGCAGTACTTC. Protein: CASSPRTRDYEQYF.

The J gene is TRBJ2-3, the V gene TRBV5-4; tentatively, D is TRBD2 (6 bases). CDR1 is SGHNT, CDR2 YYREEE, per germline (reference sequence). This CDR3 is 17 amino acids long. Deletions cut 0 bases from V and 0 bases from J, with 14 bases between. The CDR3 DNA reads TGTGCCAGCAGCTTGGTCCCGCGGGGCCAGAGCACAGATACGCAGTATTTT. Its translation is CASSLVPRGQSTDTQYF.

This clone was picked up one time. J is TRBJ1-1 and V is TRBV4-1; 7 bases align to TRBD1. The germline V gene has CDR1 MGHRA and CDR2 YSYEKL. With V trimmed by 8 bases and J by 4 bases, 10 bases remained unmatched. CDR3 length: 14 amino acids. The CDR3 DNA follows: TGCGCCAGCGGACCCGTACAGGGGAGCACTGAAGCTTTCTTT. This gives the protein CASGPVQGSTEAFF.

J is TRBJ1-1 and V is TRBV7-8; TRBD1 matches 7 bases. Germline CDR1 and CDR2: SGHVS and FQNEAQ. Trimming cost V 4 bases and J 2 bases; bases outside gene matches: 4. This CDR3 has 14 amino acids. CDR3: CASSSGGGNTEAFF. Here the CDR3 DNA reads TGTGCCAGCAGCTCAGGGGGGGGTAACACTGAAGCTTTCTTT.

CDR3 sequence: CASSLTAGQGDTDTQYF. The CDR3 DNA is TGTGCCAGCAGCTTAACCGCCGGACAGGGAGACACAGATACGCAGTATTTT. The chain couples TRBV7-9 to TRBJ2-3, with TRBD1 matching 8 bases. Germline assignment: CDR1 SEHNR and CDR2 FQNEAQ (reference sequence). V dropped 2 bases and J dropped 2; count of bases not matched to a gene: 9. The CDR3 is 17 amino acids. The whole variable domain, remainder taken from reference TRBV7-9 and TRBJ2-3, is DTGVSQNPRHKITKRGQNVTFRCDPISEHNRLYWYRQTLGQGPEFLTYFQNEAQLEKSRLLSDRFSAERPKGSFSTLEIQRTEQGDSAMYLCASSLTAGQGDTDTQYFGPGTRLTVL.

CDR3 in DNA: TGTGCCAGCAGTCACAGGGAAGAGACCCAGTACTTC. Its protein product is CASSHREETQYF. The rearrangement uses TRBV7-8 and TRBJ2-5; D may be TRBD1 (6 bases). CDR1 and CDR2 from the germline V gene are SGHVS and FQNEAQ. The CDR3 spans 12 residues. V lost 6 bases, J lost 3 bases, and 8 bases lay in between.

The chain joins TRBV27 to TRBJ1-1; D call uncertain. The CDR3 loop spans 16 amino acids. V was shortened by 7 bases and J by 4 bases, with 22 bases between the two germline ends. Germline V gene sequence: CDR1 MNHEY, CDR2 SMNVEV (reference sequence). For the CDR3, the DNA is TGTGCCAGCACCGCCCAATTTTCCAGCACCTTCACTGAAGCTTTCTTT. This translates into CASTAQFSSTFTEAFF.